This TCR beta chain appears in the sequencing data of a study of T-cell memory formation after mild COVID-19. TCRdb redid the calling of the 5' RACE reads with MiXCR, one entry per CDR3 protein. The sample includes some 310,000 distinct CDR3 sequences, less than 25% of them seen just once. This clonotype has more than one count but fewer than ten. Its specificity is not known. Findings of the study overall: While clones contracting from day 15 to 85 were balanced between CD4 and CD8, later expanders leaned CD4+. CD4+ contracting clones were found mainly in CM and EM, and CD8+ ones in EMRA. Clonal second-wave expansions that peaked on day 37 had unconfirmed SARS-CoV-2 specificity.

CDR1 SEHNR and CDR2 FQNEAQ come from the germline V gene (reference sequence). The CDR3 consists of 14 residues. V lost 10 bases and J lost 0, with 16 bases in between. The origin of this receptor is a man aged 18 to 30 who had mild COVID-19 (a few samples of this study predate the infection). Cell type and time point are not known. Sequenced sample: PBMCs or a T cell subset sorted from them (not recorded which). V and J are TRBV7-9 and TRBJ2-7, with D perhaps matching TRBD1 or TRBD2 (5 bases each). CDR3 protein: CATSRDGSSYEQYF. The CDR3 coding sequence is TGTGCCACCTCCCGGGACGGTAGCTCCTACGAGCAGTACTTC.